Below are 23 T cell receptor beta chains sequenced from a single sample in a study of cytomegalovirus exposure and HLA in healthy donors. 13 Jbeta primers and 60 Vbeta primers were used for the PCR. Clones were sequenced by immunoSEQ multiplex PCR, and TCRdb holds only the in-frame ones, with some missing. Its table records about 110,000 clones. The source material was PBMCs. The source of these receptors is a young man in good health and CMV-seronegative.

The gene calls are TRBV4-1 and TRBJ2-5; D perhaps matches TRBD2 (6 bases). The end of the DNA is better explained by TRBJ2-7, so the J call may be wrong. This CDR3 contains 16 residues. Germline V CDR1 and CDR2: MGHRA, YSYEKL. The CDR3 DNA reads as TGCGCCAGCAGCCAACGACCTCGGGGGAGCTCCTACGAGCAGTACTTC. Its translation: CASSQRPRGSSYEQYF.

The chain uses TRBV5-1 and TRBJ2-5, with unresolved D. Judging by the DNA end, TRBJ2-7 fits better; the J call may be wrong. CDR1 and CDR2 from the germline V gene are SGHRS and YFSETQ. This CDR3 is 13 amino acids long. This CDR3 is CASSLGRNYEQYF. The CDR3 nucleotides read TGCGCCAGCAGCTTGGGACGGAACTACGAGCAGTACTTC.

The chain links TRBV18 to TRBJ2-1, with 8 bases lining up with TRBD1. J was trimmed by 4 bases and V by 5 bases; bases with no gene match: 7. The CDR3 has 15 residues. Germline CDR1 and CDR2: KGHSH and LQKENI. CDR3 amino acids: CASSLTGAHYNEQFF. The CDR3 DNA follows: TGTGCCAGCTCATTGACAGGGGCCCATTACAATGAGCAGTTCTTC.

This chain joins TRBV19 and TRBJ2-7; D not resolved. CDR3 length equals 15 residues. Germline CDR1 and CDR2: LNHDA and SQIVND (reference sequence). V lost 3 bases to trimming and J lost 3 bases, with 15 bases between them. The CDR3 here is CASSMATVGFYEQYF. The CDR3 region has the DNA TGTGCCAGTAGTATGGCCACAGTGGGTTTCTACGAGCAGTACTTC.

V and J are TRBV5-4 and TRBJ1-2; 10 bases are shared with TRBD1. This CDR3 is 15 amino acids long. V trimming: 0 bases; J trimming: 6 bases; junction bases outside the gene matches: 5. Germline V CDR1 and CDR2: SGHNT, YYREEE (reference sequence). CDR3 loop: CASSLGGTGDNGYTF. The CDR3, as DNA: TGTGCCAGCAGCTTGGGAGGGACAGGGGACAATGGCTACACCTTC. Combining the CDR3 with reference TRBV5-4 and TRBJ1-2 gives the whole variable domain ETGVTQSPTHLIKTRGQQVTLRCSSQSGHNTVSWYQQALGQGPQFIFQYYREEENGRGNFPPRFSGLQFPNYSSELNVNALELDDSALYLCASSLGGTGDNGYTFGSGTRLTVV.

This chain connects TRBV6-1 to TRBJ1-5; weak D call: TRBD1 (6 bases). The CDR3 loop spans 16 amino acids. Trimming took off 3 bases at V and 3 bases at J, with 15 bases between the two ends. Germline CDR1 and CDR2: MNHNS and SASEGT. CDR3 sequence: CASSDRTVRFNQPQHF. As DNA, the CDR3 is TGTGCCAGCAGTGATCGGACAGTAAGATTCAATCAGCCCCAGCATTTT.

In nucleotides, the CDR3 is TGTGCCATCAGTGAGGGACTAGCGGGGGCCACAGATACGCAGTATTTT. Translated: CAISEGLAGATDTQYF. The chain links TRBV10-3 to TRBJ2-3, with 13 bases lining up with TRBD2. CDR1 is ENHRY, CDR2 SYGVKD, per germline. The trim removed 2 bases at V and 2 bases at J, leaving 1 base unmatched. The length of the CDR3 is 16 residues.

On this clone itself: This sample includes further DNA sequences coding for the same CDR3. The chain couples TRBV7-3 to TRBJ1-6; no clear D. The CDR3 loop spans 13 amino acids. Trimming shortened V by 5 bases and J by 9 bases, and 11 bases separated the two germline ends. Germline V gene data show CDR1 as SGHTA and CDR2 as FQGTGA. The chain's CDR3 is CASSTTEGSPLHF. The CDR3 DNA is TGTGCCAGCAGCACCACCGAGGGTTCACCCCTCCACTTT. The full variable domain, with the rest looked up from reference TRBV7-3 and TRBJ1-6, is GAGVSQTPSNKVTEKGKYVELRCDPISGHTALYWYRQSLGQGPEFLIYFQGTGAADDSGLPNDRFFAVRPEGSVSTLKIQRTERGDSAVYLCASSTTEGSPLHFGNGTRLTVT.

The chain couples TRBV2 to TRBJ2-3; D may be TRBD1 (5 bases). Germline V gene lookup returns CDR1 SNHLY and CDR2 FYNNEI. The V and J ends lost 5 bases and 2 bases respectively, with 17 bases between them. The CDR3 length is 16 residues. The CDR3 loop is CASSLEGAVITDTQYF. CDR3 sequence (DNA): TGTGCCAGCAGTCTCGAAGGGGCCGTTATCACAGATACGCAGTATTTT. Based on the CDR3 plus reference TRBV2 and TRBJ2-3, the full variable domain is EPEVTQTPSHQVTQMGQEVILRCVPISNHLYFYWYRQILGQKVEFLVSFYNNEISEKSEIFDDQFSVERPDGSNFTLKIRSTKLEDSAMYFCASSLEGAVITDTQYFGPGTRLTVL.

The chain recombines TRBV2 with TRBJ2-3; TRBD2 matches 11 bases. V shed 4 bases and J 3 bases; nucleotides not matched to a gene: 3. Germline V gene data show CDR1 as SNHLY and CDR2 as FYNNEI. The CDR3 is 15 amino acids. For the CDR3, the DNA is TGTGCCAGCAGTGGTAGCGGGGGGGCAACAGATACGCAGTATTTT. Protein: CASSGSGGATDTQYF.

The chain uses TRBV19 and TRBJ1-4; D possibly corresponds to TRBD1 (5 bases). In germline, CDR1 is LNHDA, CDR2 SQIVND (reference sequence). CDR3 size: 17 residues. The ends were cut back, 6 bases at V and 7 bases at J, with 24 bases in the middle. DNA for the CDR3: TGTGCCAGTAGCAGAGGCGCCTCGGGGGGAAGGCGTGAAAAACTGTTTTTT. It specifies CASSRGASGGRREKLFF. Variable domain in full (rest from reference TRBV19 and TRBJ1-4): DGGITQSPKYLFRKEGQNVTLSCEQNLNHDAMYWYRQDPGQGLRLIYYSQIVNDFQKGDIAEGYSVSREKKESFPLTVTSAQKNPTAFYLCASSRGASGGRREKLFFGSGTQLSVL.

This sequence joins TRBV5-1 and TRBJ1-4; D is undetermined. The V end lost 2 bases, the J end lost 8 bases, and 13 bases lay between the germline ends. The CDR3 sequence is 14 residues long. Germline CDR1 is SGHRS and CDR2 is YFSETQ. CDR3: CASSFSGRGEKLFF. CDR3 sequence (DNA): TGCGCCAGCAGCTTTTCCGGGAGAGGGGAAAAACTGTTTTTT.

The chain has TRBV2 and TRBJ2-6; 7 positions match TRBD1. This CDR3 comprises 17 residues. The ends lost 3 bases at V and 1 base at J; junction bases unmatched: 6. Germline CDR1 reads SNHLY; CDR2 reads FYNNEI. The CDR3 DNA is TGTGCCAGCAGTGAGACAGGGTATTCGTCTGGGGCCAACGTCCTGACTTTC. Translated, it gives CASSETGYSSGANVLTF. Full variable domain (remainder filled in from reference TRBV2 and TRBJ2-6): EPEVTQTPSHQVTQMGQEVILRCVPISNHLYFYWYRQILGQKVEFLVSFYNNEISEKSEIFDDQFSVERPDGSNFTLKIRSTKLEDSAMYFCASSETGYSSGANVLTFGAGSRLTVL.

This chain uses TRBV27 with TRBJ1-2; 9 bases map to TRBD1. There are 14 residues in the CDR3. J gave up 6 bases and V 5 bases, and 7 bases lay outside the gene matches. Germline assignment: CDR1 MNHEY and CDR2 SMNVEV (reference sequence). The CDR3 region has the DNA TGTGCCAGCAGTCGGCGGACAGGGGTAAATGGCTACACCTTC. Translating gives CASSRRTGVNGYTF.

This chain uses TRBV7-9 with TRBJ2-7, with 10 bases matching TRBD2. V was clipped by 5 bases and J by 2 bases; unmatched bases: 6. The germline V gene has CDR1 SEHNR and CDR2 FQNEAQ (reference sequence). The CDR3 runs 15 residues. CDR3 DNA: TGTGCCAGCAGCCCGGTAGCGGGGGGTCCCTACGAGCAGTACTTC. Encoded protein: CASSPVAGGPYEQYF. The full variable domain, its missing parts supplied by reference TRBV7-9 and TRBJ2-7, is DTGVSQNPRHKITKRGQNVTFRCDPISEHNRLYWYRQTLGQGPEFLTYFQNEAQLEKSRLLSDRFSAERPKGSFSTLEIQRTEQGDSAMYLCASSPVAGGPYEQYFGPGTRLTVT.

The CDR3 nucleotides are TGTGCCAGCAGCTTAGTGGCCCGGACAGGGCACTTTGGGGAGACCCAGTACTTC. Its translation is CASSLVARTGHFGETQYF. The V call is TRBV7-2, the J call TRBJ2-5; 8 nucleotides agree with TRBD1. This CDR3 contains 18 residues. Trimming removed 1 base from V and 5 bases from J; junction bases left unmatched: 15. CDR1 and CDR2 (germline): SGHTA, FQGNSA.

In regard to this clone: In the same sample, other DNA sequences code for this CDR3. The chain combines TRBV9 with TRBJ1-1; possibly TRBD1 for D (5 bases). Germline V gene lookup returns CDR1 SGDLS and CDR2 YYNGEE. This CDR3 is built from 15 residues. V was cut by 3 bases and J by 1 base, with 13 bases left in between. As DNA, the CDR3 is TGTGCCAGCAGCGGAGGAGAAGGGGCGAACACTGAAGCTTTCTTT. Amino acid sequence: CASSGGEGANTEAFF.

J is TRBJ1-1 and V is TRBV5-1, with D possibly being TRBD1 (6 bases). Germline CDR1 SGHRS, CDR2 YFSETQ. CDR3 size: 14 residues. Deletions cut 2 bases from V and 6 bases from J, with 14 bases between. For the CDR3, the DNA is TGCGCCAGCAGCTTTTTAGTTCCAGGGGCTGAAGCTTTCTTT. Encoded protein: CASSFLVPGAEAFF.

The chain is built from TRBV9 and TRBJ2-3; 9 nucleotides align to TRBD2. Germline values: CDR1 SGDLS, CDR2 YYNGEE. V trimming: 3 bases; J trimming: 7 bases; junction bases outside the gene matches: 6. The CDR3 is made up of 14 amino acids. CDR3 region: CASSGGGDRNTQYF. In DNA, the CDR3 is TGTGCCAGCAGCGGCGGGGGGGATAGGAATACGCAGTATTTT.

The chain uses TRBV7-8 and TRBJ1-1; no clear D. Deletions cut 0 bases from V and 0 bases from J, with 5 bases between. Germline V CDR1 and CDR2: SGHVS, FQNEAQ. This CDR3 has 14 amino acids. CDR3 bases: TGTGCCAGCAGCTTAGCGTCGGTGAACACTGAAGCTTTCTTT. Protein sequence: CASSLASVNTEAFF.

The chain carries TRBV7-8 and TRBJ1-3, with 8 bases aligning to TRBD1. In germline, CDR1 is SGHVS, CDR2 FQNEAQ. This CDR3 comprises 15 residues. With V trimmed by 5 bases and J by 0 bases, 3 bases remained unmatched. The CDR3 spells CASSPRGLSGNTIYF. The CDR3 DNA sequence: TGTGCCAGCAGCCCCAGGGGGCTCTCTGGAAACACCATATATTTT.

This chain connects TRBV28 to TRBJ2-7; 7 bases agree with TRBD1. After removal of 7 bases from V and 7 bases from J, the junction contained 4 bases not matched to a gene. CDR3 length: 11 amino acids. Germline V gene sequence: CDR1 MDHEN, CDR2 SYDVKM. DNA of the CDR3: TGTGCCAGCAAGAGGGGGCGTGAGCAGTACTTC. It translates to CASKRGREQYF.

The V call is TRBV28, the J call TRBJ2-5; tentatively, D is TRBD2 (6 bases). Matching the DNA end better, TRBJ2-7 makes the J call doubtful. Germline CDR1 reads MDHEN; CDR2 reads SYDVKM. The CDR3 has 20 residues. The CDR3 region has the DNA TGTGCCAGCAGTTTAGACGGTTTGACCGCTGCGGGGCTGGGCTCCTACGAGCAGTACTTC. Translating gives CASSLDGLTAAGLGSYEQYF.